Below, 24 T cell receptor beta chains from the same sample are listed, as sequenced in a study of T cell responses to AZD1222 COVID-19 vaccine. Repertoires were generated with immunoSEQ multiplex PCR, while TCRdb's copy carries only in-frame clones and drops some. The sample consists of over 110,000 clones, about 92% of them appearing once. Sequences were derived from peripheral blood, sampled on day 0 of AZD1222 vaccination. Receptor source: an adult in good health.

This clone was seen a single time. The chain carries TRBV6-1 and TRBJ2-7, with 7 positions matching TRBD2. CDR1 is MNHNS and CDR2 is SASEGT in the germline V gene. J gave up 6 bases and V 2 bases, and 10 bases lay outside the gene matches. CDR3 length equals 15 residues. CDR3 sequence: CASSESWTRVSEQYF. Here the CDR3 DNA reads TGTGCCAGCAGTGAATCATGGACTAGGGTTTCCGAGCAGTACTTC.

The J gene is TRBJ1-3, the V gene TRBV4-3; D is ambiguous. This CDR3 is 16 amino acids long. V lost 0 bases to trimming and J lost 0 bases, with 9 bases between them. Germline V gives CDR1 LGHNA, CDR2 YSLEER. CDR3 residues: CASSQENLYSGNTIYF. The DNA for the CDR3 is TGCGCCAGCAGCCAAGAGAATCTTTACTCTGGAAACACCATATATTTT.

The V call is TRBV14, the J call TRBJ1-2, with no clear D. Per the germline V gene, CDR1 is SGHDN and CDR2 is FVKESK. The V gene lost 1 base and the J gene lost 8 bases, with 14 bases spanning the gap. The CDR3 covers 14 residues. CDR3 DNA: TGTGCCAGCAGCCAAGTCGCATTCTCAAGGGGCTACACCTTC. Translation gives CASSQVAFSRGYTF.

In its sample, this clone was seen once. J is TRBJ1-2 and V is TRBV7-2; 8 bases line up with TRBD1. The germline gives CDR1 SGHTA, CDR2 FQGNSA. The CDR3 is made up of 14 amino acids. The junction had 5 bases not matched to a gene; V was cut back by 1 base and J by 7 bases. The CDR3 loop is CASSLGQGRSGYTF. The DNA for the CDR3 is TGTGCCAGCAGCTTAGGACAGGGGCGGAGTGGCTACACCTTC. The variable domain in full, with the rest retrieved from reference TRBV7-2 and TRBJ1-2, is GAGVSQSPSNKVTEKGKDVELRCDPISGHTALYWYRQSLGQGLEFLIYFQGNSAPDKSGLPSDRFSAERTGGSVSTLTIQRTQQEDSAVYLCASSLGQGRSGYTFGSGTRLTVV.

This clone showed up just once. V and J are TRBV19 and TRBJ2-1; TRBD1 matches 8 bases. CDR1 and CDR2 (germline): LNHDA, SQIVND (reference sequence). V shed 6 bases, J shed 8 bases, and the junction held 9 bases outside the gene matches. CDR3 length equals 14 residues. CDR3 in amino acids: CASRYRGLGDEQFF. In nucleotides, the CDR3 is TGTGCCAGTAGGTACAGGGGGTTAGGGGATGAGCAGTTCTTC.

The chain is built from TRBV3-1 (or the pseudogene TRBV3-2) and TRBJ2-7, with D tentatively TRBD1 (5 bases). This CDR3 region has 16 residues. V lost 1 base and J 2 bases, leaving 15 bases between the germline ends. The germline gives CDR1 LGHDT, CDR2 YNNKEL (reference sequence). CDR3 residues: CASSQVVGRRAYEQYF. The CDR3 DNA sequence: TGTGCCAGCAGCCAAGTTGTGGGGCGACGAGCCTACGAGCAGTACTTC.

V usage is TRBV10-3 and J usage is TRBJ2-2; D could derive from TRBD1 or TRBD2 (7 bases each). The CDR3 spans 14 residues. Deletions cut 6 bases from V and 3 bases from J, with 11 bases between. Germline V gene lookup returns CDR1 ENHRY and CDR2 SYGVKD. CDR3 nucleotide sequence: TGTGCCATCAGGGCAGGGGGGGACACCGGGGAGCTGTTTTTT. Protein product: CAIRAGGDTGELFF.

The gene calls are TRBV9 and TRBJ2-7; D is unresolved. The V end was cut by 4 bases, the J end by 2 bases, with 13 bases between. The CDR3 contains 14 residues. CDR1 and CDR2 (germline): SGDLS, YYNGEE. The CDR3 reads CASSNRADTYEQYF. CDR3 bases: TGTGCCAGCAGCAATAGGGCAGATACCTACGAGCAGTACTTC.

The chain joins TRBV2 to TRBJ2-2; no definite D call. From germline, CDR1 is SNHLY and CDR2 FYNNEI. This CDR3 contains 14 residues. Trimming cost V 8 bases and J 0 bases, with 10 bases left between them. This chain's CDR3 is CASLRSTNTGELFF. The CDR3 coding sequence is TGTGCCAGCCTCCGGAGTACGAACACCGGGGAGCTGTTTTTT.

The chain combines TRBV9 with TRBJ2-3, with 9 bases fitting TRBD2. The length of the CDR3 is 14 residues. The V gene's germline CDR1 is SGDLS and CDR2 YYNGEE. Trimming at V came to 8 bases and at J to 3 bases, leaving 7 bases not matched to a gene. The chain's CDR3 is CASNPSGVTDTQYF. CDR3 DNA: TGTGCCAGTAACCCTAGCGGGGTAACAGATACGCAGTATTTT. Combining the CDR3 with reference TRBV9 and TRBJ2-3 gives the whole variable domain DSGVTQTPKHLITATGQRVTLRCSPRSGDLSVYWYQQSLDQGLQFLIQYYNGEERAKGNILERFSAQQFPDLHSELNLSSLELGDSALYFCASNPSGVTDTQYFGPGTRLTVL.

The chain carries TRBV19 and TRBJ2-3, with no clear D. V lost 3 bases and J 0 bases, leaving 13 bases between the germline ends. CDR3 size: 16 residues. In germline, CDR1 is LNHDA, CDR2 SQIVND (reference sequence). The chain's CDR3 is CASSIPATWSTDTQYF. The CDR3 DNA sequence: TGTGCCAGTAGTATTCCCGCCACCTGGAGCACAGATACGCAGTATTTT.

This clone occurred once. V usage is TRBV2 and J usage is TRBJ1-1; 7 bases match TRBD1. The CDR3 extends over 16 amino acids. CDR1 and CDR2 from the germline V gene are SNHLY and FYNNEI. V dropped 4 bases and J dropped 0; count of bases not matched to a gene: 8. In DNA, the CDR3 is TGTGCCAGCAGTGGTAGGGACAGCCTTTTGAACACTGAAGCTTTCTTT. Amino acid sequence: CASSGRDSLLNTEAFF.

V is TRBV23-1 and J is TRBJ2-6; D is unclear. TRBV23-1 is an ORF; its function is uncertain. The CDR3 consists of 15 residues. The V end was cut by 8 bases, the J end by 0 bases, with 11 bases between. The CDR3 here is CASPRGSSGANVLTF. The CDR3 DNA reads as TGCGCCAGCCCCCGAGGCAGCTCTGGGGCCAACGTCCTGACTTTC.

This chain links TRBV10-3 with TRBJ2-1; 9 positions agree with TRBD1. V gave up 10 bases and J gave up 3 bases; unmatched junction bases: 7. The CDR3 has 14 residues. The germline gives CDR1 ENHRY, CDR2 SYGVKD. Here the CDR3 reads CATAPTGGYNEQFF. Written as DNA, the CDR3 is TGTGCCACCGCTCCGACAGGGGGCTACAATGAGCAGTTCTTC.

V usage is TRBV18 and J usage is TRBJ1-1, with D unclear. CDR1 is KGHSH and CDR2 is LQKENI in the germline V gene. This CDR3 has 14 amino acids. With 0 bases removed from V and 2 bases from J, the gap between germline ends came to 7 bases. The CDR3 coding sequence is TGTGCCAGCTCACCACCTCCGGGAAACACTGAAGCTTTCTTT. This encodes CASSPPPGNTEAFF.

The chain recombines TRBV7-2 with TRBJ2-3; TRBD1 agrees at 8 bases. V was pared by 6 bases and J by 2 bases, with 4 bases of the junction left unmatched. This CDR3 contains 14 residues. Germline values: CDR1 SGHTA, CDR2 FQGNSA. The CDR3 region has the DNA TGTGCCAGCAGGCACAGGGGGTACACAGATACGCAGTATTTT. Translated: CASRHRGYTDTQYF.

The chain joins TRBV15 to TRBJ1-2; TRBD1 is a possible D gene (6 bases). CDR1 and CDR2 (germline): LNHNV, YYDKDF (reference sequence). V was cut by 0 bases and J by 3 bases, with 23 bases left in between. The CDR3 spans 19 residues. CDR3 amino acids: CATSRETHRVSWGDYGYTF. The CDR3 DNA reads as TGTGCCACCAGCAGAGAGACACACAGGGTCTCTTGGGGCGACTATGGCTACACCTTC.

The chain uses TRBV12-3 or TRBV12-4 and TRBJ2-5; 8 bases fit TRBD2. The CDR3 loop spans 13 amino acids. V was pared by 6 bases and J by 3 bases, with 3 bases of the junction left unmatched. The CDR3 region is CASSRTSKETQYF. The DNA for the CDR3 is TGTGCCAGCAGCAGGACTAGCAAAGAGACCCAGTACTTC.

The V and J genes are TRBV6-6 and TRBJ2-1, with 8 nucleotides matching TRBD2. CDR3 length: 16 amino acids. V lost 5 bases to trimming and J lost 0 bases; unmatched junction nucleotides: 6. CDR1 and CDR2 from the germline V gene are MNHNY and SVGAGI (reference sequence). The CDR3 sequence is CASSTQRGSSYNEQFF. DNA of the CDR3: TGTGCCAGCAGTACCCAGCGGGGGAGCTCCTACAATGAGCAGTTCTTC.

The chain links TRBV6-5 to TRBJ2-5, with D possibly matching TRBD1 (7 bases). The CDR3 is 14 amino acids. Deletions cut 6 bases from V and 3 bases from J, with 14 bases between. CDR1 MNHEY and CDR2 SVGAGI come from the germline V gene. The CDR3 DNA follows: TGTGCCAGCAGCAGGGGGGCGGATAAAGAGACCCAGTACTTC. Its translation is CASSRGADKETQYF.

This chain joins TRBV29-1 and TRBJ2-7; 11 bases agree with TRBD2. CDR3 length equals 16 residues. Germline assignment: CDR1 SQVTM and CDR2 ANQGSEA. V trimming: 6 bases; J trimming: 0 bases; junction bases outside the gene matches: 10. The CDR3 nucleotides are TGCAGCGTGGCGGTCCCTAGCGGGGGGAACTCCTACGAGCAGTACTTC. The encoded protein is CSVAVPSGGNSYEQYF.

This clone has a single count. The V call is TRBV3-1 (or the pseudogene TRBV3-2), the J call TRBJ2-2; possible D gene TRBD2, 5 bases. Germline values: CDR1 LGHDT, CDR2 YNNKEL (reference sequence). The V end lost 6 bases, the J end lost 1 base, and 9 bases lay between the germline ends. This CDR3 comprises 14 residues. Here the CDR3 reads CASRSGLNTGELFF. DNA of the CDR3: TGTGCCAGCAGGTCAGGACTGAACACCGGGGAGCTGTTTTTT.

This clone was found once. This chain uses TRBV19 with TRBJ1-1; maybe TRBD1 (5 bases). The CDR3 is 14 amino acids. The germline V gene has CDR1 LNHDA and CDR2 SQIVND (reference sequence). V dropped 3 bases and J dropped 7 bases, with 15 bases sitting between them. The CDR3 spells CASSMGTQANEAFF. CDR3 bases: TGTGCCAGTAGTATGGGGACCCAGGCAAATGAAGCTTTCTTT.

The V gene is TRBV25-1, the J gene TRBJ1-2; D not certain. This CDR3 has 13 amino acids. V gave up 9 bases and J gave up 3 bases, with 14 bases separating them. The germline gives CDR1 MGHDK, CDR2 SYGVNS. The CDR3 loop is CASGSDTDYGYTF. CDR3 bases: TGTGCCAGTGGCTCCGACACCGACTATGGCTACACCTTC.